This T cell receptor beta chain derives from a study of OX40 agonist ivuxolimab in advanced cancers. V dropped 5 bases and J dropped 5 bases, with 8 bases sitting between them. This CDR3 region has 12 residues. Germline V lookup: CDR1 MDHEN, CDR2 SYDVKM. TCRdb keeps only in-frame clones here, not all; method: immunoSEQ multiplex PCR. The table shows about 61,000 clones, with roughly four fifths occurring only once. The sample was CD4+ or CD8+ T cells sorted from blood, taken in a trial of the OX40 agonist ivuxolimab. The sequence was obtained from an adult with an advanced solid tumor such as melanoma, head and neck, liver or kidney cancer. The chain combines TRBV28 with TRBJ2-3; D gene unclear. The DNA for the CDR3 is TGTGCCAGCAGTCAATACTTAGATACGCAGTATTTT. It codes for CASSQYLDTQYF.